The 32 T cell receptor beta chains reported below all come from one sample, sequenced in a study of T cells in Graves' hyperthyroidism and ophthalmopathy. Template material for amplifying TCR beta CDR3 regions consisted of RNA transcripts. In the first-round RT-PCR of the TCR CDR3, the HTBI primer set was used. TCRdb passed the multiplex PCR reads through MiXCR, listing each CDR3 protein once. Here the sample spans about 480,000 distinct CDR3 sequences, under 15% being singletons. Sample: blood. These receptor sequences come from a young woman with Graves' hyperthyroidism.

The chain is built from TRBV18 and TRBJ2-7, with D uncertain. CDR3 length: 13 amino acids. CDR1 and CDR2 from the germline V gene are KGHSH and LQKENI. Trimming removed 5 bases from V and 2 bases from J, with 10 bases in between. The CDR3 sequence: CASSSLAPYEQYF. The CDR3 DNA reads as TGTGCCAGCTCAAGTTTAGCACCCTACGAGCAGTACTTC.

This clonotype was recorded many times. Written as DNA, the CDR3 is TGCGCCAGCAGCCGCCTCGGACTAGCGGCAGATGAGCAGTTCTTC. It yields the protein CASSRLGLAADEQFF. V and J are TRBV5-1 and TRBJ2-1, with TRBD2 matching over 10 bases. Germline CDR1 SGHRS, CDR2 YFSETQ. The CDR3 contains 15 residues. The V segment lost 4 bases and the J segment 8 bases; nucleotides outside the gene matches: 9.

This clonotype was counted at least ten times. The rearrangement links TRBV5-1 to TRBJ1-1; D is perhaps TRBD1 (5 bases). The CDR3 length is 14 residues. Trimming took off 4 bases at V and 6 bases at J, with 16 bases between the two ends. Germline CDR1 is SGHRS and CDR2 is YFSETQ. CDR3 nucleotide sequence: TGCGCCAGCAGCCTGTTGCCGACAGCCCCTGAAGCTTTCTTT. Its translation is CASSLLPTAPEAFF.

This clonotype has a count of ten or more. DNA of the CDR3: TGTGCCAGCAGCTTTTCGGGACAGGGGATGGAGACCCAGTACTTC. It encodes CASSFSGQGMETQYF. The J gene is TRBJ2-5, the V gene TRBV5-5; the match to TRBD1 covers 10 bases. Trimming removed 2 bases from V and 5 bases from J; junction bases left unmatched: 6. Germline CDR1 and CDR2: SGHKS and YYEKEE (reference sequence). The CDR3 is 15 amino acids.

This clonotype was seen repeatedly, ten times or more. This chain connects TRBV6-1 to TRBJ1-3; tentative D call: TRBD1 (6 bases). Trimming stripped 5 bases from V and 4 bases from J, with 21 bases between. The CDR3 totals 17 residues. Germline values: CDR1 MNHNS, CDR2 SASEGT. CDR3 coding DNA: TGTGCCAGCAGTACACGGGTCGGGGGGCTAGGAGGAAACACCATATATTTT. It specifies CASSTRVGGLGGNTIYF.

This clonotype came up many times. The rearrangement uses TRBV12-3 or TRBV12-4 and TRBJ1-5, with D unclear. The CDR3 loop spans 17 amino acids. The V gene lost 2 bases and the J gene lost 5 bases, with 19 bases spanning the gap. The CDR3 region has the DNA TGTGCCAGCAGTTTATATTTGGGGATCAAAGTTGATCAGCCCCAGCATTTT. Its translation is CASSLYLGIKVDQPQHF.

The sample holds a few counts of this clonotype. The chain links TRBV7-2 to TRBJ1-2, with D hard to call. With 2 bases removed from V and 1 base from J, the gap between germline ends came to 8 bases. CDR1 and CDR2 from the germline V gene are SGHTA and FQGNSA. CDR3 length: 14 residues. As DNA, the CDR3 is TGTGCCAGCAGCTTATTGCGGGGTAACTATGGCTACACCTTC. Its translation: CASSLLRGNYGYTF.

This clonotype was detected ten times or more. The rearrangement links TRBV18 to TRBJ1-1; D call uncertain. The CDR3 covers 14 residues. V dropped 4 bases and J dropped 0 bases, with 9 bases sitting between them. CDR1 is KGHSH and CDR2 is LQKENI in the germline V gene. CDR3 nucleotides: TGTGCCAGCTCACTTTACAGAATGAACACTGAAGCTTTCTTT. Translation gives CASSLYRMNTEAFF.

This clonotype appeared many times. This chain links TRBV7-2 with TRBJ2-3, with 10 bases that match TRBD1. The CDR3 covers 16 residues. Germline V gene sequence: CDR1 SGHTA, CDR2 FQGNSA. V lost 4 bases to trimming and J lost 3 bases; unmatched junction nucleotides: 7. In DNA, the CDR3 is TGTGCCAGCAGCTCAAAACTGGGACAGGGGACAGATACGCAGTATTTT. Translating it yields CASSSKLGQGTDTQYF.

In this sample, this clonotype turned up many times. The chain carries TRBV12-3 or TRBV12-4 and TRBJ2-1; TRBD2 matches 10 bases. CDR3 length: 15 amino acids. Losses at the gene ends were 3 bases for V and 7 bases for J; bases not matched to a gene: 6. Here the CDR3 reads CASSFPTSGMNEQFF. The CDR3 DNA reads TGTGCCAGCAGTTTTCCCACTAGCGGGATGAATGAGCAGTTCTTC.

This clonotype was seen more than once but under ten times. The genes are TRBV7-9 and TRBJ2-5, with D unresolved. V gave up 4 bases and J gave up 2 bases, with 14 bases separating them. In germline, CDR1 is SEHNR, CDR2 FQNEAQ (reference sequence). The CDR3 contains 15 residues. The DNA for the CDR3 is TGTGCCAGCAGCTCCCCCCGGAGCCTTCAAGAGACCCAGTACTTC. Amino acids: CASSSPRSLQETQYF.

In its sample, this clonotype was seen many times. The V call is TRBV14, the J call TRBJ2-1; 9 nucleotides agree with TRBD2. V lost 5 bases and J lost 6; bases outside the gene matches: 8. This CDR3 region has 15 residues. Germline V CDR1 and CDR2: SGHDN, FVKESK. The CDR3 nucleotides are TGTGCCAGCAGCTTTAGCGGGAGAAAACTCAATGAGCAGTTCTTC. It specifies CASSFSGRKLNEQFF.

The chain combines TRBV7-2 with TRBJ2-3; D may be TRBD1 (5 bases). This CDR3 comprises 15 residues. The germline V gene encodes CDR1 SGHTA and CDR2 FQGNSA. Trimming took 0 bases from V and 6 from J, leaving 13 bases between them. CDR3 in amino acids: CASSLARGLGDTQYF. The CDR3 coding sequence is TGTGCCAGCAGCTTAGCTAGGGGCCTGGGGGATACGCAGTATTTT.

The chain uses TRBV24-1 and TRBJ2-1, with 8 bases fitting TRBD2. Germline assignment: CDR1 KGHDR and CDR2 SFDVKD. Trimming removed 4 bases from V and 8 bases from J; junction bases left unmatched: 15. The CDR3 sequence is 17 residues long. The CDR3 loop is CATSDFWGSGSKDEQFF. CDR3 coding DNA: TGTGCCACCAGTGACTTTTGGGGGAGCGGGAGCAAGGATGAGCAGTTCTTC.

This clonotype came up many times. This sequence joins TRBV27 and TRBJ1-4; maybe TRBD1 (6 bases). The CDR3 contains 14 residues. Germline V gene sequence: CDR1 MNHEY, CDR2 SMNVEV (reference sequence). V lost 3 bases and J 8 bases, leaving 13 bases between the germline ends. In DNA, the CDR3 is TGTGCCAGCAGTTTCCAGGGGTACGGAGAAAAACTGTTTTTT. Its translation: CASSFQGYGEKLFF.

This clonotype was counted once. The chain is built from TRBV3-1 and TRBJ2-5; 15 nucleotides match TRBD2. CDR3 length: 17 residues. Germline V CDR1 and CDR2: LGHDT, YNNKEL (reference sequence). V lost 3 bases to trimming and J lost 2 bases; unmatched junction nucleotides: 4. CDR3 bases: TGTGCCAGCAGCCAGGGGACTAGCGGGAGGAAACAAGAGACCCAGTACTTC. Protein sequence: CASSQGTSGRKQETQYF.

This clonotype appeared many times. This chain joins TRBV12-3 or TRBV12-4 and TRBJ1-6; no clear D. V lost 7 bases to trimming and J lost 10 bases, with 20 bases between them. The CDR3 extends over 15 amino acids. CDR3 sequence: CASTTQASRESPLHF. CDR3 nucleotide sequence: TGTGCCAGCACCACCCAGGCTAGTCGGGAATCACCCCTCCACTTT.

This clonotype was counted between two and nine times. CDR3 sequence: CAISERQADYGYTF. The CDR3 DNA reads TGTGCCATCAGTGAGCGTCAGGCCGACTATGGCTACACCTTC. The genes are TRBV10-3 and TRBJ1-2; D uncertain. The CDR3 loop spans 14 amino acids. Germline CDR1 and CDR2: ENHRY and SYGVKD. Deletions cut 2 bases from V and 3 bases from J, with 10 bases between.

The sample holds a few counts of this clonotype. The chain is built from TRBV6-1 and TRBJ2-3, with 14 nucleotides matching TRBD2. CDR1 and CDR2 from the germline V gene are MNHNS and SASEGT. With 5 bases clipped from V and 6 bases from J, the junction kept 13 bases outside the gene matches. The CDR3 runs 18 residues. Here the CDR3 DNA reads TGTGCCAGCAGTTTCATGGGGACTAGCGGGAGTTCTTTGGATACGCAGTATTTT. Amino acids: CASSFMGTSGSSLDTQYF.

This clonotype has at least ten counts. The J gene is TRBJ1-2, the V gene TRBV7-9, with 10 bases matching TRBD1. Germline lookup yields CDR1 SEHNR and CDR2 FQNEAQ (reference sequence). CDR3 size: 16 residues. V lost 5 bases, J lost 0 bases, and 6 bases stayed unmatched. DNA of the CDR3: TGTGCCAGCAGCCCGACAGGGGGCAGGTCTAACTATGGCTACACCTTC. Translated: CASSPTGGRSNYGYTF.

The V and J genes are TRBV7-3 and TRBJ2-1; 12 nucleotides agree with TRBD2. The CDR3 covers 19 residues. CDR1 is SGHTA, CDR2 FQGTGA, per germline. V gave up 2 bases and J gave up 0 bases; unmatched junction bases: 8. Here the CDR3 reads CASSLLAGGLLDSYNEQFF. For the CDR3, the DNA is TGTGCCAGCAGCTTACTAGCGGGAGGGCTCTTAGACTCCTACAATGAGCAGTTCTTC.

V is TRBV5-5 and J is TRBJ2-1; the D is unclear. The CDR3 runs to 13 residues. Germline V gene lookup returns CDR1 SGHKS and CDR2 YYEKEE (reference sequence). V was clipped by 2 bases and J by 12 bases, with 15 bases between them. The CDR3 here is CASSFWFSNRQFF. Here the CDR3 DNA reads TGTGCCAGCAGCTTCTGGTTCTCAAATAGGCAGTTCTTC.

This clonotype was seen more than once but under ten times. V is TRBV4-1 and J is TRBJ2-1; D gene ambiguous. V shed 0 bases and J shed 0 bases, with 21 bases lying between them. This CDR3 has 20 amino acids. CDR1 MGHRA and CDR2 YSYEKL come from the germline V gene. CDR3 nucleotides: TGCGCCAGCAGCCAAGACGACCCCCTTTTGTGGCGGAGCTCCTACAATGAGCAGTTCTTC. Its translation is CASSQDDPLLWRSSYNEQFF.

The chain combines TRBV10-2 with TRBJ2-5; D uncertain. This CDR3 contains 14 residues. Germline values: CDR1 WSHSY, CDR2 SAAADI. The V end was cut by 7 bases, the J end by 4 bases, with 16 bases between. This CDR3 reads CASKPPLERETQYF. The DNA for the CDR3 is TGCGCCAGCAAACCCCCCCTGGAACGAGAGACCCAGTACTTC.

This clonotype was seen at least ten times. The V call is TRBV30, the J call TRBJ1-3; D is possibly TRBD1 (6 bases). Trimming took off 1 base at V and 0 bases at J, with 10 bases between the two ends. Looked up from germline, CDR1 is GTSNPN and CDR2 is SVGIG (reference sequence). The CDR3 covers 15 residues. The CDR3 reads CAWSGETGSGNTIYF. The CDR3 DNA sequence: TGTGCCTGGAGTGGGGAGACAGGCTCTGGAAACACCATATATTTT. Filled out from reference TRBV30 and TRBJ1-3, the complete variable domain reads SQTIHQWPATLVQPVGSPLSLECTVEGTSNPNLYWYRQAAGRGLQLLFYSVGIGQISSEVPQNLSASRPQDRQFILSSKKLLLSDSGFYLCAWSGETGSGNTIYFGEGSWLTVV.

This clonotype has at least ten counts. The rearrangement uses TRBV3-1 and TRBJ2-3; 10 bases agree with TRBD2. Losses at the gene ends were 1 base for V and 7 bases for J; bases not matched to a gene: 5. Per the germline V gene, CDR1 is LGHDT and CDR2 is YNNKEL (reference sequence). The CDR3 spans 15 residues. The CDR3 nucleotides read TGTGCCAGCAGCCAAGTAGCTAGCGGGAGAAATACGCAGTATTTT. This translates into CASSQVASGRNTQYF.

The rearrangement joins TRBV12-3 or TRBV12-4 to TRBJ2-5, with 7 bases lining up with TRBD2. The CDR3 totals 13 residues. The junction had 6 bases not matched to a gene; V was cut back by 6 bases and J by 5 bases. For the CDR3, the DNA is TGTGCCAGCAGAGGACTAGGCACGGAGACCCAGTACTTC. Translating it yields CASRGLGTETQYF.

There are many counts of this clonotype. The chain couples TRBV16 to TRBJ2-7; D tentatively fits TRBD1 or TRBD2 (5 bases each). There are 14 residues in the CDR3. Deletions cut 0 bases from V and 4 bases from J, with 10 bases between. The germline V gene has CDR1 KGHSY and CDR2 FQNENV. CDR3 coding DNA: TGTGCCAGCAGCCAATCCTTCGGGGCTTACGAGCAGTACGTC. Its protein is CASSQSFGAYEQYV.

This clonotype has ten or more counts. The chain combines TRBV12-3 or TRBV12-4 with TRBJ2-5; D gene ambiguous. Trimming left V 4 bases short and J 5 bases short, with 8 bases between. The CDR3 has 12 amino acids. The CDR3 loop reads CASSSRTETQYF. In nucleotides, the CDR3 is TGTGCCAGCAGTTCCCGCACGGAGACCCAGTACTTC.

This clonotype was recorded many times. This chain uses TRBV27 with TRBJ1-1; D is uncertain. CDR3 length: 14 amino acids. Germline CDR1 is MNHEY and CDR2 is SMNVEV (reference sequence). V was pared by 7 bases and J by 0 bases, with 12 bases between. CDR3 sequence (DNA): TGTGCCAGCACTACTCCGGCGCTGAACACTGAAGCTTTCTTT. Amino acids: CASTTPALNTEAFF.

This clonotype was counted many times. The chain has TRBV11-2 and TRBJ2-3; TRBD2 is a possible D gene (5 bases). Trimming took off 5 bases at V and 2 bases at J, with 14 bases between the two ends. In germline, CDR1 is SGHAT, CDR2 FQNNGV. This CDR3 is built from 15 residues. The CDR3, as DNA: TGTGCCAGCAGCCAAACCGGACTCCTCACAGATACGCAGTATTTT. Encoded protein: CASSQTGLLTDTQYF.

This clonotype has ten or more counts. The CDR3 loop reads CASSQLAGAYNEQFF. Written as DNA, the CDR3 is TGTGCCAGCAGCCAGCTAGCGGGAGCATACAATGAGCAGTTCTTC. The rearrangement links TRBV6-1 to TRBJ2-1, with TRBD2 matching over 10 bases. V lost 6 bases and J lost 4; bases outside the gene matches: 6. Per the germline V gene, CDR1 is MNHNS and CDR2 is SASEGT. CDR3 length equals 15 residues.